These 11 T cell receptor beta chains share one sample of origin, sequenced in a study of vaccination and CD4 T cells after COVID-19. Oncomine TCR Beta short-read sequencing was applied to DNA from cultured CD4+ T cells. TCRdb fed the PCR reads into MiXCR, producing one record per CDR3 protein. The profile shows about 16,000 distinct CDR3 sequences, around 37% of them singletons. Treatment specified: approximately 9-day PBMC culture with coronavirus spike peptide pools or control peptides (ViraFEST assay). For these receptors, no antigen is known. The sample consisted of cultured CD4+ T cells from blood. These receptors all come from a human donor with COVID-19.

This clonotype is large by share. The rearrangement links TRBV2 to TRBJ2-5; D is possibly TRBD1 or TRBD2 (5 bases each). The CDR3 runs to 15 residues. V was pared by 3 bases and J by 2 bases, with 13 bases between. The germline V gene encodes CDR1 SNHLY and CDR2 FYNNEI. DNA of the CDR3: TGTGCCAGCAGTGATAGCCGAGGGGAACAAGAGACCCAGTACTTC. It codes for CASSDSRGEQETQYF.

This clonotype showed up just a few times. The V call is TRBV6-2 or TRBV6-3, the J call TRBJ2-3; unclear D gene. Trimming removed 6 bases at V and 0 bases at J, with 4 bases between. The CDR3 is 12 amino acids. The germline CDR1 and CDR2 sequences are MNHEY and SVGEGT. In DNA, the CDR3 is TGTGCCAGCAGCCAGAGCACAGATACGCAGTATTTT. It yields the protein CASSQSTDTQYF.

This clonotype was observed a few times. The chain has TRBV7-6 and TRBJ2-1; D is possibly TRBD1 (6 bases). The CDR3 totals 18 residues. V was shortened by 1 base and J by 0 bases, with 16 bases between the two germline ends. Germline V CDR1 and CDR2: SGHVS, FNYEAQ. CDR3 sequence reads: CASSLVVEQGSSYNEQFF. For the CDR3, the DNA is TGTGCCAGCAGCTTAGTGGTTGAACAGGGAAGCTCCTACAATGAGCAGTTCTTC.

This clonotype was counted only a few times. The chain recombines TRBV6-5 with TRBJ1-2; weak D call: TRBD1 (5 bases). V was cut by 1 base and J by 2 bases, with 11 bases left in between. The CDR3 totals 15 residues. Germline CDR1 reads MNHEY; CDR2 reads SVGAGI. This CDR3 is CASSYYTGSNYGYTF. CDR3 in DNA: TGTGCCAGCAGTTACTACACAGGATCCAACTATGGCTACACCTTC.

The chain recombines TRBV7-9 with TRBJ1-6; the D is unclear. Germline V lookup: CDR1 SEHNR, CDR2 FQNEAQ (reference sequence). The V end was cut by 4 bases, the J end by 6 bases, with 10 bases between. The CDR3 is made up of 14 amino acids. The CDR3 sequence: CASSSSRTNSPLHF. CDR3 nucleotides: TGTGCCAGCAGCTCTAGTAGGACTAATTCACCCCTCCACTTT.

The chain carries TRBV7-2 and TRBJ2-3; D perhaps matches TRBD2 (7 bases). Trimming shortened V by 4 bases and J by 2 bases, and 16 bases separated the two germline ends. The CDR3 totals 16 residues. CDR1 and CDR2 from the germline V gene are SGHTA and FQGNSA. The CDR3 is CASSSGRRGHTDTQYF. Written as DNA, the CDR3 is TGTGCCAGCAGCTCCGGGAGGCGGGGACACACAGATACGCAGTATTTT.

The chain carries TRBV18 and TRBJ1-2, with D possibly TRBD1 on 5 matching bases. The CDR3 is 13 amino acids. Per the germline V gene, CDR1 is KGHSH and CDR2 is LQKENI. Trimming removed 3 bases at V and 3 bases at J, with 8 bases between. The CDR3 coding sequence is TGTGCCAGCTCACCCGGGACCGACTATGGCTACACCTTC. This gives the protein CASSPGTDYGYTF.

The gene calls are TRBV5-1 and TRBJ1-2, with D uncertain. CDR1 is SGHRS, CDR2 YFSETQ, per germline. Trimming pared 0 bases from V and 6 bases from J, leaving 21 bases between. The CDR3 has 17 residues. CDR3 sequence reads: CASSLEGGGSGSNGYTF. The DNA for the CDR3 is TGCGCCAGCAGCTTGGAAGGCGGTGGCAGTGGATCGAATGGCTACACCTTC.

V and J are TRBV11-2 and TRBJ1-6; D is uncertain. The CDR3 sequence is 14 residues long. The ends were cut back, 4 bases at V and 8 bases at J, with 12 bases in the middle. Germline CDR1 is SGHAT and CDR2 is FQNNGV. CDR3 sequence reads: CASSSRVADSPLHF. DNA for the CDR3: TGTGCCAGCAGCTCCCGGGTGGCAGATTCACCCCTCCACTTT.

The chain carries TRBV6-1 and TRBJ1-6; unclear D gene. CDR3 length: 12 amino acids. Germline V gene lookup returns CDR1 MNHNS and CDR2 SASEGT. V was shortened by 6 bases and J by 12 bases, with 12 bases between the two germline ends. CDR3 protein: CASSVDRLPLHF. The CDR3 DNA reads TGTGCCAGCAGCGTAGATAGATTACCCCTCCACTTT.

The chain has TRBV18 and TRBJ1-2, with D perhaps matching TRBD1 (5 bases). Germline lookup yields CDR1 KGHSH and CDR2 LQKENI. The CDR3 contains 15 residues. V lost 0 bases, J lost 1 base, and 9 bases lay in between. The CDR3, as DNA: TGTGCCAGCTCACCACCCCCAGGGTTTAACTATGGCTACACCTTC. Encoded protein: CASSPPPGFNYGYTF.